The rows below give T cell receptor beta chains drawn from one sample of a study of T cells in Graves' hyperthyroidism and ophthalmopathy. Via MiXCR, TCRdb re-called the multiplex PCR reads, giving one row per CDR3 protein. The sample includes hundreds of thousands of distinct CDR3 sequences, 11% to 15% seen only once; the top ten take about 14%. The sequencing input was blood. The receptor source for this set is a woman aged 40 to 50 with Graves' hyperthyroidism. Both conserved end residues are part of each CDR3. D genes are given only for firm matches. Size tells how often a clone was seen (once, few, many) or the class of an expanded clone, and some rows leave it out.

TGTGCCAGCTCAAAAGAGGGCCCGCATCAGCCCCAGCATTTT	CASSKEGPHQPQHF	many	-	TRBV18	TRBJ1-5
TGTGCCACCAGCACGGGACAGGGCCCAGATACGCGGTATTTT	CATSTGQGPDTRYF	-	TRBD1	TRBV15	TRBJ2-3
TGTGCCAGCAGTCCCTCCACGTTCCTTGGGGGACAGGGGCACTCTGGAAACACCATATATTTT	CASSPSTFLGGQGHSGNTIYF	many	TRBD1	TRBV2	TRBJ1-3
TGTGCCAGCAGTTACTCTATCAGGGGGAATCAGCCCCAGCATTTT	CASSYSIRGNQPQHF	few	TRBD1	TRBV6-5	TRBJ1-5
TGTGCCAGCAGTGAAGGTAGGGGGGTACGGACTGAAGCTTTCTTT	CASSEGRGVRTEAFF	-	-	TRBV6-1	TRBJ1-1
TGTGCCTGGAGTGTAGAAGGTGTTCAGCCCCAGCATTTT	CAWSVEGVQPQHF	-	-	TRBV30	TRBJ1-5
TGCAGCGTTGAGGGGGCGGACACCGGGCCCACTGAAGCTTTCTTT	CSVEGADTGPTEAFF	many	-	TRBV29-1	TRBJ1-1
TGCGCCAGCAGCCAAGCCCCCGGACTAGCGGGCCAAAACATTCAGTACTTC	CASSQAPGLAGQNIQYF	few	TRBD2	TRBV5-1	TRBJ2-4
TGCAGTGCTACCTGGGGCGGGTCCTACGGTGAGCAGTTCTTC	CSATWGGSYGEQFF	-	-	TRBV20-1	TRBJ2-1
TGTGCTAGTGGTTTGAAAAGGGGAACTAGCGGGTACAATGAGCAGTTCTTC	CASGLKRGTSGYNEQFF	-	TRBD2	TRBV12-5	TRBJ2-1
TGTGCCAGCAGTTTAGAGGGAAGCTACAATGAGCAGTTCTTC	CASSLEGSYNEQFF	many	-	TRBV28	TRBJ2-1
TGCAGTGCTACAGGGGGAGCTAACTATGGCTACACCTTC	CSATGGANYGYTF	many	TRBD1	TRBV20-1	TRBJ1-2
TGTGCTAGCAGCGAACAACAGGGGAATGAGCAGTTCTTC	CASSEQQGNEQFF	many	TRBD1	TRBV7-7	TRBJ2-1
TGCGCCAGCAGCTTGGAGGGACAGGGAGATACGCAGTATTTT	CASSLEGQGDTQYF	many	TRBD1	TRBV5-1	TRBJ2-3
TGTGCCAGCAGTGAAGCGCAGGGGGGGAGCTCCTATAATTCACCCCTCCACTTT	CASSEAQGGSSYNSPLHF	many	TRBD1	TRBV6-1	TRBJ1-6
TGTGCCAGCAGTGAAGCGGTATCGTACGAGCAGTACTTC	CASSEAVSYEQYF	many	-	TRBV2	TRBJ2-7
TGCAGCGTTGTGCTCGGGGCAGGGGAAGCTACTAACTATGGCTACACCTTC	CSVVLGAGEATNYGYTF	-	-	TRBV29-1	TRBJ1-2
TGTGCCAGCAGCTTAGAGGATGGCGAGCAGTACTTC	CASSLEDGEQYF	many	-	TRBV7-9	TRBJ2-7
TGTGCCAGCCGACAATCCGGGGACAATGAGCAGTTCTTC	CASRQSGDNEQFF	many	-	TRBV6-1	TRBJ2-1
TGTGCCAGCAGCTCCCAAAAACTAATCTATGGCTACACCTTC	CASSSQKLIYGYTF	-	-	TRBV11-2	TRBJ1-2
TGTGCCAGCAGCCAAGAATCCCTCCCCAGGCGCGGCTACACCTTC	CASSQESLPRRGYTF	many	-	TRBV3-1	TRBJ1-2
TGTGCCAGCAGCTTAGACCGACAGGGTGGCAGCTACGAGCAGTACTTC	CASSLDRQGGSYEQYF	many	TRBD1	TRBV7-9	TRBJ2-7
TGCGCCAGCAGCTTGGTCAGCGGCCTACACAATGAGCAGTTCTTC	CASSLVSGLHNEQFF	many	-	TRBV5-1	TRBJ2-1
TGTGCCAGCTCACCTTCGAGCACGAACACCGGGGAGCTGTTTTTT	CASSPSSTNTGELFF	many	-	TRBV18	TRBJ2-2
TGTGCCAGCAGATCTGAGGGACAGGGCGCCCAAGAGACCCAGTACTTC	CASRSEGQGAQETQYF	many	TRBD1	TRBV7-8	TRBJ2-5
TGTGCCAGCTCACCTGGGACTAGCGGGAGCAAAACCCAGTACTTC	CASSPGTSGSKTQYF	few	TRBD2	TRBV18	TRBJ2-5
TGTGCCTCCCGAGGAGGACAGATCTACTATGGCTACACCTTC	CASRGGQIYYGYTF	many	-	TRBV30	TRBJ1-2
TGTGCCTCCACCGGTGGGGCCACAGATACGCAGTATTTT	CASTGGATDTQYF	once	-	TRBV10-3	TRBJ2-3
TGCGCCAGCAGCCAAGAATCCGGACTAGCGGGAGTCTTTTACGAGCAGTACTTC	CASSQESGLAGVFYEQYF	-	TRBD2	TRBV4-1	TRBJ2-7
TGTGCCAGCAGTTCCTCTAGCGGGGTCACAGATACGCAGTATTTT	CASSSSSGVTDTQYF	many	TRBD2	TRBV28	TRBJ2-3
TGTGCTAGTGGTTTACCAAGTGGGAGTCGGGGGACCCAGTACTTC	CASGLPSGSRGTQYF	many	-	TRBV12-5	TRBJ2-5
TGTGCCAGCAGGAAGACAGGGGGCAGTCAGCCCCAGCATTTT	CASRKTGGSQPQHF	many	TRBD1	TRBV6-2/TRBV6-3	TRBJ1-5
TGCGCCAGCAGCTTGGACAGGCCTGACTATGGCTACACCTTC	CASSLDRPDYGYTF	many	-	TRBV5-1	TRBJ1-2
TGCGCCAGCAGCCAAACGGCCCCGAACAATCAGCCCCAGCATTTT	CASSQTAPNNQPQHF	many	-	TRBV4-1	TRBJ1-5
TGTGCCAGCAGTTACGGGGCATACGCTAGCACAGATACGCAGTATTTT	CASSYGAYASTDTQYF	few	-	TRBV6-5	TRBJ2-3
TGTGCCACCATCAAGAGACAGGGGACCACCCGATACAATGAGCAGTTCTTC	CATIKRQGTTRYNEQFF	many	TRBD1	TRBV15	TRBJ2-1
TGTGCCAGCAGCCAGGGCGGGACGACCAATGAGCAGTTCTTC	CASSQGGTTNEQFF	-	-	TRBV3-1	TRBJ2-1
TGCAGCTCCAGGACAGGGGGCGGGGAGGGCTACACCTTC	CSSRTGGGEGYTF	few	TRBD1	TRBV29-1	TRBJ1-2
TGTGCCAGCAGCCAAGAGACTAGCGGGAGTTACAATGAGCAGTTCTTC	CASSQETSGSYNEQFF	few	TRBD2	TRBV4-2	TRBJ2-1